This paragraph reports one T cell receptor (beta chain). This clonotype has just a few counts. No antigen is known for it. No much larger clonotype is one base removed from it; base qualities were not supplied. PBMCs were isolated by Ficoll-Paque density gradient centrifugation. The sample is drawn from a study of T-cell memory formation after mild COVID-19 (dated by TCRdb to the early 2020s). With respect to the entire study: TCR sequence clusters from the two donors were largely donor specific. Longitudinal TCRalpha and TCRbeta repertoire sequencing tracked T-cell clones expanding and contracting after mild COVID-19 in two donors. Two young, previously healthy adult volunteers, one female and one male, were included in the cohort. General study outcomes and caveats: Clones that contracted from day 15 to 85 showed balanced CD4/CD8 phenotypes, whereas a second wave of clones that expanded from day 15 to 37 leaned towards CD4+. Some responding clones were detected in pre-infection memory, suggesting pre-existing cross-reactive memory T cells joined the SARS-CoV-2 response. Whether the second-wave clones peaking on day 37 were SARS-CoV-2 specific was not confirmed. Only a couple of mild cases were covered by the study, and larger cohorts that include severe cases with pre-infection samples were considered necessary. Contracting CD4+ clones turned up mainly in the CM and EM memory subsets, whereas EMRA was where CD8+ clones were enriched.

Sequencing used an Illumina NovaSeq 6000. Using 5'RACE with constant-segment primers, TCRalpha and TCRbeta cDNA libraries were constructed, with sample barcodes and unique molecular identifiers added in the process. Trizol reagent was used to extract RNA from every sample. Library amplification was performed in two PCR steps, and a second sample barcode and Illumina TruSeq adapters were introduced in the second step. Sequencing of libraries was performed on an Illumina NovaSeq with 2 x 150 bp paired-end reads. On the authors' methods: With migec v1.2.7, reads were demultiplexed and then collapsed into UMI-guided consensus sequences. Using mixcr v2.1.11, UMI consensuses were aligned to TRA and TRB V and J templates and then assembled into clonotypes. Expanded or contracted clonotypes were those called significant by both edgeR and NoisET, with noise models trained on biological replicates. edgeR calls used a false discovery rate-adjusted p below 0.01 and a log2 fold-change threshold of 1. As an exploratory analysis of dynamics, max-normalized trajectories of the 1000 most abundant clonotypes were examined with PCA combined with hierarchical clustering. Separately sequenced CD4+ and CD8+ repertoires were used to assign a CD4 or CD8 phenotype to each responding clone. TCRdb reworked the public reads: Q25 trimming with fastp, MiXCR clone assembly, productive beta chains retained. For every CDR3 protein sequence, its rows merge into one entry that carries the most common genes and DNA. TCRdb, not the original authors, processed these V and J calls. The sample profile shows around 180,000 distinct CDR3 sequences; under 20% of them were found once. The ten biggest clones cover approximately 4% of the sample.

The CDR3 sequence holds 12 residues, the cysteine and phenylalanine included. CDR3 DNA is the only sequence kept; it has 36 bases, read in frame from the first base. V gives up 7 bases and J gives up 7 bases, and the segment between their germline ends measures 16 bases. Sequences SQVTM (CDR1) and ANQGSEA (CDR2) are obtained from the germline V gene. Recombination connected TRBV29-1 to TRBJ2-5; the D gene remains uncertain. The sequence was obtained from a man younger than 35 who had mild COVID-19 (a few samples of this study predate the infection). The sample titles of this study are shuffled in the database, so cell type and time point are left out; the donor was told from shared clones. The sample taken for sequencing was PBMCs or a T cell subset sorted from them (not recorded which). The CDR3 region reads CSAAAYIGTQYF. The DNA sequence is TGCAGCGCCGCGGCCTATATCGGGACCCAGTACTTC.